Shown below are 29 T cell receptor beta chains from a single sample sequenced in a study of blood T cell repertoires in COVID-19. Clones were read by immunoSEQ multiplex PCR, and TCRdb kept only the in-frame ones, dropping some. The profile covers about 120,000 clones, with less than 90% appearing a single time and approximately 3.6% taken by the ten largest. The sample taken for sequencing was PBMCs or T cells enriched from blood (not recorded which). All receptors derive from a woman in her 30s who had recovered from COVID-19.

This clone was seen just once. J is TRBJ1-1 and V is TRBV21-1; the DNA was not compared with TRBD1, the D call given in the table. TRBV21-1 is termed a pseudogene. The CDR3 has 15 amino acids. CDR3 sequence: CASSKVGTACWKAFF. The CDR3 region has the DNA TGTGCCAGCAGCAAAGTCGGGACAGCTTGTTGGAAAGCTTTCTTT.

CDR3 amino acids: CASSDRVGTEAFF. The DNA for the CDR3 is TGTGCCAGCAGCGACAGGGTTGGCACTGAAGCTTTCTTT. The J gene is TRBJ1-1, the V gene TRBV9; tentatively, D is TRBD1 (6 bases). CDR1 is SGDLS, CDR2 YYNGEE, per germline. The CDR3 has 13 residues. V was clipped by 3 bases and J by 4 bases, with 10 bases between them.

The CDR3 protein is CASSLGRVGDNEQFF. The CDR3 DNA follows: TGTGCCAGCAGCTTAGGCAGGGTTGGTGACAATGAGCAGTTCTTC. The chain employs TRBV7-9 and TRBJ2-1; possible D gene TRBD1, 5 bases. CDR3 length: 15 residues. V was clipped by 1 base and J by 5 bases, with 12 bases between them. Germline V lookup: CDR1 SEHNR, CDR2 FQNEAQ (reference sequence).

The rearrangement joins TRBV3-1 (or the pseudogene TRBV3-2) to TRBJ2-3; 12 bases align to TRBD2. The CDR3 consists of 16 residues. The ends lost 4 bases at V and 0 bases at J; junction bases unmatched: 2. From germline, CDR1 is LGHDT and CDR2 YNNKEL (reference sequence). The CDR3 coding sequence is TGTGCCAGCAGCCGCGGACTAGCGGGAAGCACAGATACGCAGTATTTT. This sequence encodes CASSRGLAGSTDTQYF.

This rearrangement joins TRBV27 to TRBJ1-6, with 7 nucleotides matching TRBD1. The trim removed 6 bases at V and 7 bases at J, leaving 15 bases unmatched. The length of the CDR3 is 17 residues. Germline lookup yields CDR1 MNHEY and CDR2 SMNVEV (reference sequence). CDR3 loop: CASSPIQGLQKNSPLHF. CDR3 DNA: TGTGCCAGCAGCCCGATACAGGGGTTGCAAAAGAATTCACCCCTCCACTTT.

This clone was found once. Mismatch with germline at one junction end may stem from a read error. The chain uses TRBV7-7 and TRBJ2-3; D is perhaps TRBD2 (6 bases). Germline loops: CDR1 SSHAT, CDR2 FNYEAQ (reference sequence). The CDR3 sequence is 15 residues long. CDR3 nucleotide sequence: TGTGCTAGCAGCTTAGCAGCGGGCGGCACAGATACGCAGTATTTT. Its translation: CASSLAAGGTDTQYF. Full variable domain (rest looked up from reference TRBV7-7 and TRBJ2-3): GAGVSQSPRYKVTKRGQDVTLRCDPISSHATLYWYQQALGQGPEFLTYFNYEAQPDKSGLPSDRFSAERPEGSISTLTIQRTEQRDSAMYRCASSLAAGGTDTQYFGPGTRLTVL.

This clone was detected a few times. This chain uses TRBV4-3 with TRBJ2-1; a possible D gene is TRBD2 (5 bases). In germline, CDR1 is LGHNA, CDR2 YSLEER. CDR3 size: 16 residues. The germline V and J ends were trimmed by 0 bases and 2 bases, with 11 bases remaining between them. The CDR3: CASSQDLRAPYNEQFF. CDR3 DNA sequence: TGCGCCAGCAGCCAAGATCTGAGGGCACCCTACAATGAGCAGTTCTTC.

The gene calls are TRBV5-1 and TRBJ2-4; tentatively, D is TRBD2 (6 bases). Between the trimmed V and J ends, which lost 0 bases and 0 bases, there was a span of 19 bases. The CDR3 sequence is 19 residues long. CDR1 and CDR2 from the germline V gene are SGHRS and YFSETQ. The CDR3 spells CASSLGAGSPGLAKNIQYF. For the CDR3, the DNA is TGCGCCAGCAGCTTGGGTGCGGGAAGTCCGGGACTAGCCAAAAACATTCAGTACTTC. The full variable domain, its missing parts supplied by reference TRBV5-1 and TRBJ2-4, is KAGVTQTPRYLIKTRGQQVTLSCSPISGHRSVSWYQQTPGQGLQFLFEYFSETQRNKGNFPGRFSGRQFSNSRSEMNVSTLELGDSALYLCASSLGAGSPGLAKNIQYFGAGTRLSVL.

This clone was seen a handful of times. The J gene is TRBJ1-4, the V gene TRBV20-1; the D gene is possibly TRBD1 (5 bases). V dropped 3 bases and J dropped 5 bases, with 16 bases sitting between them. Germline-derived CDR1 and CDR2 are DFQATT and SNEGSKA (reference sequence). This CDR3 contains 15 residues. CDR3 DNA sequence: TGCAGTGCTAGTAGGACACAGCCACAGAATGAAAAACTGTTTTTT. Protein product: CSASRTQPQNEKLFF.

The V gene is TRBV16, the J gene TRBJ1-1; 11 bases line up with TRBD1. The CDR3 extends over 14 amino acids. Germline CDR1 reads KGHSY; CDR2 reads FQNENV. The V and J ends lost 4 bases and 6 bases, in that order; junction bases with no gene match: 4. CDR3 residues: CASSLRDRGAEAFF. The CDR3 region has the DNA TGTGCCAGCAGCCTTCGGGACAGGGGGGCTGAAGCTTTCTTT.

The chain joins TRBV6-2 or TRBV6-3 to TRBJ1-1, with 7 nucleotides matching TRBD1. V shed 1 base, J shed 7 bases, and the junction held 3 bases outside the gene matches. Per the germline V gene, CDR1 is MNHEY and CDR2 is SVGEGT. The CDR3 length is 13 residues. The CDR3 nucleotides read TGTGCCAGCAGTTACTGGGACAGCTATGAAGCTTTCTTT. Encoded protein: CASSYWDSYEAFF.

This chain joins TRBV7-9 and TRBJ2-3; 8 nucleotides match TRBD2. Germline V gene data show CDR1 as SEHNR and CDR2 as FQNEAQ (reference sequence). The trim removed 1 base at V and 0 bases at J, leaving 0 bases unmatched. CDR3 length: 15 amino acids. CDR3 bases: TGTGCCAGCAGCTTAGAGCGGGGGAGCACAGATACGCAGTATTTT. It encodes CASSLERGSTDTQYF.

The J gene is TRBJ1-5, the V gene TRBV6-6, with 9 bases aligning to TRBD1. Germline V CDR1 and CDR2: MNHNY, SVGAGI (reference sequence). The length of the CDR3 is 16 residues. V shed 8 bases and J 4 bases; nucleotides not matched to a gene: 12. This chain's CDR3 is CASGGKSGQGNQPQHF. The CDR3, as DNA: TGTGCCAGCGGGGGTAAGAGCGGACAGGGGAATCAGCCCCAGCATTTT.

This clone was detected a few times. The chain links TRBV6-6 to TRBJ1-2; possible D gene TRBD1, 5 bases. The CDR3 has 14 residues. The germline gives CDR1 MNHNY, CDR2 SVGAGI (reference sequence). V was cut by 7 bases and J by 4 bases, with 16 bases left in between. The CDR3 sequence is CASTHSQVTYGYTF. The CDR3 DNA reads TGTGCCAGCACCCACTCACAGGTTACCTATGGCTACACCTTC.

This clone has just a few counts. The junction shows a germline mismatch at one end, possibly a read error. The chain links TRBV7-7 to TRBJ2-5; tentatively, D is TRBD2 (6 bases). This CDR3 has 13 amino acids. CDR1 is SSHAT and CDR2 is FNYEAQ in the germline V gene (reference sequence). The CDR3 nucleotides are TGTGCTAGCAGCCCCGGGGGCCAAGAGACCCAGTACTTC. Translating it yields CASSPGGQETQYF.

The chain links TRBV18 to TRBJ1-3; 7 bases fit TRBD1. With 5 bases clipped from V and 3 bases from J, the junction kept 4 bases outside the gene matches. From germline, CDR1 is KGHSH and CDR2 LQKENI. This CDR3 has 14 amino acids. The CDR3 nucleotides are TGTGCCAGCTCAAGCCGGGACAGTGGAAACACCATATATTTT. This codes for CASSSRDSGNTIYF.

The rearrangement uses TRBV29-1 and TRBJ2-5; D possibly corresponds to TRBD2 (6 bases). This CDR3 comprises 16 residues. Germline assignment: CDR1 SQVTM and CDR2 ANQGSEA. Between the trimmed V and J ends, which lost 3 bases and 0 bases, there was a span of 17 bases. The CDR3 DNA is TGCAGCGTTGACGGTGAGGCGGGGCCGTACCAAGAGACCCAGTACTTC. Amino acid sequence: CSVDGEAGPYQETQYF.

This clone was seen a handful of times. The rearrangement uses TRBV4-1 and TRBJ1-2; the match to TRBD1 covers 8 bases. J was trimmed by 1 base and V by 4 bases; bases with no gene match: 17. CDR1 and CDR2 (germline): MGHRA, YSYEKL. The CDR3 has 19 amino acids. The CDR3 reads CASSRINQHRGAGNYGYTF. The CDR3 bases are TGCGCCAGCAGCCGCATAAACCAACACAGGGGGGCGGGTAACTATGGCTACACCTTC.

The V gene is TRBV29-1, the J gene TRBJ2-7, with 8 bases aligning to TRBD2. V lost 1 base, J lost 12 bases, and 8 bases stayed unmatched. The CDR3 has 12 residues. CDR1 SQVTM and CDR2 ANQGSEA come from the germline V gene. CDR3 amino acids: CSVEGGAGVGYF. CDR3 DNA sequence: TGCAGCGTTGAAGGGGGAGCGGGAGTGGGGTACTTC.

This rearrangement joins TRBV10-3 to TRBJ2-2; 7 nucleotides match TRBD2. The V gene's germline CDR1 is ENHRY and CDR2 SYGVKD. The V segment lost 5 bases and the J segment 5 bases; nucleotides outside the gene matches: 8. CDR3 length: 15 amino acids. CDR3 loop: CAISSGIGGTGELFF. The CDR3 bases are TGTGCCATCAGTAGCGGGATCGGGGGAACCGGGGAGCTGTTTTTT.

The chain employs TRBV5-1 and TRBJ2-3; TRBD2 aligns across 9 bases. The V gene's germline CDR1 is SGHRS and CDR2 YFSETQ. The CDR3 spans 16 residues. The V gene end was trimmed by 0 bases and the J gene end by 4 bases; junction bases not matched to a gene: 6. In nucleotides, the CDR3 is TGCGCCAGCAGCTTGGGTAGCGGGAGTAGCCCAGATACGCAGTATTTT. Its translation is CASSLGSGSSPDTQYF.

The chain combines TRBV19 with TRBJ2-5; 11 bases align to TRBD2. Per germline, CDR1 LNHDA and CDR2 SQIVND (reference sequence). CDR3 size: 14 residues. With V trimmed by 9 bases and J by 5 bases, 8 bases remained unmatched. CDR3 sequence (DNA): TGTGCCAGCAATAGCGGGAGGGTCGGGGAGACCCAGTACTTC. It encodes CASNSGRVGETQYF.

The chain's CDR3 is CASSAGTGNTEAFF. Written as DNA, the CDR3 is TGCGCCAGCAGCGCCGGGACAGGGAACACTGAAGCTTTCTTT. This sequence joins TRBV5-1 and TRBJ1-1, with TRBD1 matching over 8 bases. This CDR3 is built from 14 residues. Germline trimming cut 4 bases from V and 1 base from J; bases unmatched to any gene: 3. Germline assignment: CDR1 SGHRS and CDR2 YFSETQ.

For the CDR3, the DNA is TGTGCCAGCGGGGACAATCGAGGGGAGACCCAGTACTTC. Translating it yields CASGDNRGETQYF. The chain is built from TRBV2 and TRBJ2-5; possibly TRBD1 for D (6 bases). Germline V gives CDR1 SNHLY, CDR2 FYNNEI. V was trimmed by 8 bases and J by 5 bases, leaving 15 bases between them. The CDR3 sequence is 13 residues long.

The chain uses TRBV2 and TRBJ2-7; maybe TRBD1 (5 bases). CDR3 length: 15 amino acids. With 6 bases removed from V and 0 bases from J, the gap between germline ends came to 15 bases. The V gene's germline CDR1 is SNHLY and CDR2 FYNNEI. The CDR3 protein is CASSQDRGPSYEQYF. In nucleotides, the CDR3 is TGTGCCAGCAGCCAAGACAGAGGTCCCTCCTACGAGCAGTACTTC. Filled out from reference TRBV2 and TRBJ2-7, the complete variable domain reads EPEVTQTPSHQVTQMGQEVILRCVPISNHLYFYWYRQILGQKVEFLVSFYNNEISEKSEIFDDQFSVERPDGSNFTLKIRSTKLEDSAMYFCASSQDRGPSYEQYFGPGTRLTVT.

The chain recombines TRBV2 with TRBJ1-1; 10 positions match TRBD1. Germline V lookup: CDR1 SNHLY, CDR2 FYNNEI. This CDR3 contains 13 residues. The V segment lost 3 bases and the J segment 5 bases; nucleotides outside the gene matches: 0. Here the CDR3 reads CASSEDRGTEAFF. In nucleotides, the CDR3 is TGTGCCAGCAGTGAGGACAGGGGGACTGAAGCTTTCTTT. Looking up the rest from reference TRBV2 and TRBJ1-1 gives the full variable domain: EPEVTQTPSHQVTQMGQEVILRCVPISNHLYFYWYRQILGQKVEFLVSFYNNEISEKSEIFDDQFSVERPDGSNFTLKIRSTKLEDSAMYFCASSEDRGTEAFFGQGTRLTVV.

CDR3 coding DNA: TGTGCCAGCAGCTTAACTAGCGCTATGGGGGATACGCAGTATTTT. Amino acids: CASSLTSAMGDTQYF. The chain recombines TRBV7-2 with TRBJ2-3, with 7 bases matching TRBD2. Germline loops: CDR1 SGHTA, CDR2 FQGNSA. Trimming removed 2 bases from V and 6 bases from J; junction bases left unmatched: 8. The CDR3 is 15 amino acids. The complete variable domain, with remaining parts taken from reference TRBV7-2 and TRBJ2-3, reads GAGVSQSPSNKVTEKGKDVELRCDPISGHTALYWYRQSLGQGLEFLIYFQGNSAPDKSGLPSDRFSAERTGGSVSTLTIQRTQQEDSAVYLCASSLTSAMGDTQYFGPGTRLTVL.

The rearrangement links TRBV29-1 to TRBJ2-7; the match to TRBD1 covers 7 bases. Germline trimming cut 4 bases from V and 2 bases from J; bases unmatched to any gene: 5. This CDR3 comprises 13 residues. Germline V gene sequence: CDR1 SQVTM, CDR2 ANQGSEA. This CDR3 reads CSVAGQTAYEQYF. CDR3 nucleotide sequence: TGCAGCGTTGCGGGACAGACTGCCTACGAGCAGTACTTC.

The chain employs TRBV9 and TRBJ2-2; 14 nucleotides align to TRBD2. The germline CDR1 and CDR2 sequences are SGDLS and YYNGEE. Trimming took 3 bases from V and 1 from J; bases not matched to a gene: 8. The CDR3 runs to 19 residues. The CDR3 DNA reads TGTGCCAGCAGCGCCCGGACTAGCGGGAGGCTGGGGAACACCGGGGAGCTGTTTTTT. Residues: CASSARTSGRLGNTGELFF.